This is a list of T cell receptor beta chains from one sample in a study of early T cells in non-severe SARS-CoV-2 infection. TCRdb processed the 5' RACE reads anew with MiXCR; each CDR3 protein has one entry. The sample holds around 57,000 distinct CDR3 sequences, 12% seen once. Sequencing was performed on whole blood. Receptors were obtained from an adult who was a healthcare worker with PCR-confirmed SARS-CoV-2 infection or an uninfected control (not recorded which). The CDR3 runs from the conserved cysteine through the conserved F or W. The D gene is left open where the match is weak. Rows may omit the clone size; those that give it use once, few, many or a size class.

d_gene,abundance,j_gene,v_gene,CDR3aa,CDR3nt
.,many,TRBJ2-1,TRBV6-2/TRBV6-3,CASSHRANEQFF,TGTGCCAGCAGCCACAGGGCGAATGAGCAGTTCTTC
.,many,TRBJ2-7,TRBV5-1,CASITPGDGSYEQYF,TGCGCCAGCATTACACCAGGGGACGGCTCCTACGAGCAGTACTTC
TRBD1,few,TRBJ2-4,TRBV10-1,CAGAVRQGFHRDKNIQYF,TGCGCCGGGGCGGTACGACAGGGTTTCCACCGGGACAAAAACATTCAGTACTTC
TRBD1,.,TRBJ1-2,TRBV7-2,CASSLPRGADTNYGYTF,TGTGCCAGCAGCTTACCCAGGGGGGCCGACACCAACTATGGCTACACCTTC
TRBD1,few,TRBJ1-1,TRBV12-3/TRBV12-4,CASGKGTGGKAFF,TGTGCCAGCGGGAAGGGGACAGGGGGCAAGGCTTTCTTT
.,.,TRBJ1-1,TRBV20-1,CSATGPAQNTEAFF,TGCAGTGCTACAGGGCCCGCGCAAAACACTGAAGCTTTCTTT
.,many,TRBJ2-7,TRBV12-3/TRBV12-4,CASSLVSVISYEQYF,TGTGCCAGCAGTTTAGTTAGCGTGATCTCCTACGAGCAGTACTTC
.,few,TRBJ1-6,TRBV7-2,CASSLLKFGREVSPLHF,TGTGCCAGCAGCTTATTGAAATTTGGCAGGGAAGTTTCACCCCTCCACTTT
.,many,TRBJ2-5,TRBV20-1,CSAREGLGQETQYF,TGCAGTGCTAGAGAGGGGCTAGGGCAAGAGACCCAGTACTTC
TRBD1,many,TRBJ1-2,TRBV28,CASSPRTGGRLYGYTF,TGTGCCAGCAGCCCCCGGACAGGAGGTCGTCTCTATGGCTACACCTTC
TRBD1,many,TRBJ1-1,TRBV6-6,CASSYGQGPEAFF,TGTGCCAGCAGTTACGGACAGGGGCCTGAAGCTTTCTTT
.,many,TRBJ2-1,TRBV9,CASSAALAGIGQFF,TGTGCCAGCAGCGCCGCCTTGGCGGGGATCGGGCAGTTCTTC
TRBD2,many,TRBJ2-1,TRBV6-6,CASSYSPTSGIYNEQFF,TGTGCCAGCAGTTACTCCCCCACTAGCGGGATATACAATGAGCAGTTCTTC
.,.,TRBJ2-7,TRBV4-3,CASSQVDRRYEQYF,TGCGCCAGCAGCCAAGTAGATAGACGGTACGAGCAGTACTTC
.,few,TRBJ2-5,TRBV12-5,CASGWSGDQETQYF,TGTGCTAGTGGTTGGTCAGGGGACCAAGAGACCCAGTACTTC
.,many,TRBJ2-1,TRBV2,CASSGTSFVQFF,TGTGCCAGCAGTGGAACTAGTTTTGTGCAGTTCTTC
.,.,TRBJ2-7,TRBV7-2,CASSLGHGYEQYF,TGTGCCAGCAGCCTCGGACACGGCTACGAGCAGTACTTC
.,many,TRBJ1-5,TRBV6-2/TRBV6-3,CASSYGPGGSQHF,TGTGCCAGCAGTTATGGCCCTGGGGGGTCACAGCATTTT
.,few,TRBJ2-2,TRBV5-4,CASSLRDGGPAGELFF,TGTGCCAGCAGCCTCCGGGACGGGGGGCCCGCCGGGGAGCTGTTTTTT
TRBD1,few,TRBJ2-2,TRBV28,CASSLGQVPPGELFF,TGTGCCAGCAGTTTAGGACAGGTTCCTCCCGGGGAGCTGTTTTTT
TRBD1,few,TRBJ2-7,TRBV11-2,CASSLIGTGAYEQYF,TGTGCCAGCAGCCTCATCGGGACAGGGGCTTACGAGCAGTACTTC
.,.,TRBJ2-1,TRBV24-1,CATSDLAESAEQFF,TGTGCCACCAGTGATTTGGCAGAGAGTGCTGAGCAGTTCTTC
.,.,TRBJ2-1,TRBV28,CASIRRTGADERFF,TGTGCCAGCATTCGAAGGACCGGTGCCGATGAGCGGTTCTTC
TRBD1,few,TRBJ1-1,TRBV18,CASSGDRGNTEAFF,TGTGCCAGCTCGGGGGACAGAGGCAACACTGAAGCTTTCTTT
TRBD2,.,TRBJ2-7,TRBV4-2,CASSQGTSGGYEQYF,TGTGCCAGCAGCCAGGGGACTAGCGGGGGTTACGAGCAGTACTTC
.,.,TRBJ1-5,TRBV12-3/TRBV12-4,CASTYRSNQPQHF,TGTGCCAGCACCTACAGGAGTAATCAGCCCCAGCATTTT
TRBD2,few,TRBJ2-5,TRBV7-6,CASTLGLAIQETQYF,TGTGCCAGCACCCTGGGACTAGCGATTCAAGAGACCCAGTACTTC
.,few,TRBJ1-6,TRBV10-3,CAISGTGNSPLHF,TGTGCCATCAGTGGGACGGGTAATTCACCCCTCCACTTT
TRBD2,few,TRBJ2-7,TRBV20-1,CSARRDPSGSSYEQYF,TGCAGTGCTAGGAGGGATCCCAGCGGGAGCTCCTACGAGCAGTACTTC
TRBD1,many,TRBJ1-2,TRBV5-6,CASSPRFDRGINYGYTF,TGTGCCAGCAGCCCTCGCTTCGACAGGGGTATTAACTATGGCTACACCTTC
TRBD1,many,TRBJ1-5,TRBV7-2,CASSRYGQGGQPQHF,TGTGCCAGCAGCCGATATGGACAGGGCGGTCAGCCCCAGCATTTT
TRBD1,.,TRBJ2-7,TRBV7-2,CASSLASGGTYEQYF,TGTGCCAGCAGCTTAGCGTCAGGGGGCACCTACGAGCAGTACTTC
.,few,TRBJ1-1,TRBV6-6,CASSYPPGGLDEAFF,TGTGCCAGCAGTTACCCCCCGGGGGGGCTTGATGAAGCTTTCTTT
TRBD1,few,TRBJ1-1,TRBV20-1,CSARTGGDTEAFF,TGCAGTGCCCGGACAGGGGGGGACACTGAAGCTTTCTTT
.,many,TRBJ2-1,TRBV5-1,CASSLDSSEQFF,TGCGCCAGCAGCTTGGATTCTAGTGAGCAGTTCTTC
.,few,TRBJ2-1,TRBV7-9,CASSFGVTNEQFF,TGTGCCAGCAGCTTTGGCGTTACGAATGAGCAGTTCTTC
TRBD1,many,TRBJ2-6,TRBV2,CASSGQGSGANVLTF,TGTGCCAGCAGTGGACAGGGGTCTGGGGCCAACGTCCTGACTTTC
.,many,TRBJ2-6,TRBV30,CAWRFSGANVLTF,TGTGCCTGGAGATTCTCTGGGGCCAACGTCCTGACTTTC
TRBD2,.,TRBJ2-3,TRBV7-9,CASSLVFGGLTFTDTQYF,TGTGCCAGCAGCTTAGTATTTGGGGGACTAACGTTTACAGATACGCAGTATTTT
.,few,TRBJ2-5,TRBV19,CASRRQGQETQYF,TGTGCCAGTAGACGCCAGGGACAAGAGACCCAGTACTTC
.,few,TRBJ2-1,TRBV10-3,CAISDSHPEQFF,TGTGCCATCAGTGACTCCCATCCTGAGCAGTTCTTC